The present T cell receptor (beta chain) was sequenced within a study of blood T cell repertoires in COVID-19. The protocol was immunoSEQ multiplex PCR, while the TCRdb copy is restricted to in-frame clones and leaves out a portion. The data contain fewer than 50,000 clones, about 90% of them singletons. The V and J ends lost 6 bases and 7 bases, in that order; junction bases with no gene match: 14. Germline V lookup: CDR1 MDHEN, CDR2 SYDVKM. CDR3 length: 16 residues. This sequence joins TRBV28 and TRBJ2-2, with 7 bases lining up with TRBD2. Sequences were obtained from peripheral blood. The origin of this receptor is a man in his 60s with COVID-19, enrolled during active disease. CDR3 DNA: TGTGCCAGCAGCTTGGGAGGGCTTACCGGGGGCGGGGAGCTGTTTTTT. Protein product: CASSLGGLTGGGELFF.